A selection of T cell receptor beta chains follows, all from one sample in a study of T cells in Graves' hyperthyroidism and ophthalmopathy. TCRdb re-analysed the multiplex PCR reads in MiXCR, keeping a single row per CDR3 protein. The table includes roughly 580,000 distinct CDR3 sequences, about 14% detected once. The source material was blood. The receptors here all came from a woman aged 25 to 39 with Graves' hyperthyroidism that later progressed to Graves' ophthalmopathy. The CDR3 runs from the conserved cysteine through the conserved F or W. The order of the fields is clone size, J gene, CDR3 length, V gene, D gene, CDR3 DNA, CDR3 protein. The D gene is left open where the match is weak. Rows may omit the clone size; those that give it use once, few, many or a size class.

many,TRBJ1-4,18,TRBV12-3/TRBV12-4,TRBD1,TGTGCCAGCAGTTCGGGACAGGGTGTGATCGGTTTCGGGGAAAAACTGTTTTTT,CASSSGQGVIGFGEKLFF
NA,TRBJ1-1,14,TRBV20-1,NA,TGCAGTGCTAGGCGGGGGGCTCGGTACACTGAAGCTTTCTTT,CSARRGARYTEAFF
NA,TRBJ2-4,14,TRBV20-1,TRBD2,TGCAGTGCAGACCTGACTAGCGAGGAAAACATTCAGTACTTC,CSADLTSEENIQYF
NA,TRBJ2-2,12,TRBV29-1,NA,TGCAGCGTTCACACAGGGAACGGGGAGCTGTTTTTT,CSVHTGNGELFF
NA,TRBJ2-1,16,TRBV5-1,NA,TGCGCCAGCAGCTTCCGTTCAGGGGGGTCCTACAATGAGCAGTTCTTC,CASSFRSGGSYNEQFF
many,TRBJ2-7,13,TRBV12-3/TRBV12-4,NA,TGTGCCAGCAGCCTCGTACTCTCCAGGGAGCAGTACTTC,CASSLVLSREQYF
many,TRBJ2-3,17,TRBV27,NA,TGTGCCAGCAGTTTAATCGCCAGGGCTGGCCTCACAGATACGCAGTATTTT,CASSLIARAGLTDTQYF
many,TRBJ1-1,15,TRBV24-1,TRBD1,TGTGCCACCAGTGATCGACAGGGCGGGAACACTGAAGCTTTCTTT,CATSDRQGGNTEAFF
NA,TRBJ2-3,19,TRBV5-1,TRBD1,TGCGCCAGCAGCTTGGTCCTCGGGACAGCGGTTGGGAGCACAGATACGCAGTATTTT,CASSLVLGTAVGSTDTQYF
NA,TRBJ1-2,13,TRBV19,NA,TGTGCCAGTAGTATAGGAGCGGGGGATGGCTACACCTTC,CASSIGAGDGYTF
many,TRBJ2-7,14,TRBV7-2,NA,TGTGCCAGCAGCCCAGAGTTTTTCTCCTACGAGCAGTACTTC,CASSPEFFSYEQYF
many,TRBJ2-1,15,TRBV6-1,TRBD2,TGTGCCAGCAGTCAGACTAGCGGGAGGGCAAATGAGCAGTTCTTC,CASSQTSGRANEQFF
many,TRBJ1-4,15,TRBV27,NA,TGTGCCAGCAGTTTATCAGGCAGTTCGGGTGAAAAACTGTTTTTT,CASSLSGSSGEKLFF
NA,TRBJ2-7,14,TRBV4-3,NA,TGCGCCAGCACCCAAGATATTTCCGACTACGAGCAGTACTTC,CASTQDISDYEQYF
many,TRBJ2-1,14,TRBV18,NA,TGTGCCAGCTCACCGTTCGGAGGGGTGGATGAGCAGTTCTTC,CASSPFGGVDEQFF
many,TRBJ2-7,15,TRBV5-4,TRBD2,TGTGCCAGCAGCTACGCGAGCGGGACGTCCTACGAGCAGTACTTC,CASSYASGTSYEQYF
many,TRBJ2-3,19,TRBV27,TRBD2,TGTGCCAGCAGCCTAGGGACTAGCGGGATCATTCTTAGCACAGATACGCAGTATTTT,CASSLGTSGIILSTDTQYF
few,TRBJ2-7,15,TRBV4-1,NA,TGCGCCAGCAGCCAATCCCAGGCCGAGGGGTACGAGCAGTACTTC,CASSQSQAEGYEQYF
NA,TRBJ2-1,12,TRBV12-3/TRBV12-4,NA,TGTGCCAGCAGCCCCCTCGCGGGGGAGCAGTTCTTC,CASSPLAGEQFF
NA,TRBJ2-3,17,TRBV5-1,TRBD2,TGCGCCAGCAGCCAAAGCCCTAGCGGGAGGTACCCAGATACGCAGTATTTT,CASSQSPSGRYPDTQYF